This T cell receptor (beta chain) derives from a study of cytomegalovirus exposure and HLA in healthy donors. Study in general: Drawn from HLA-typed donors, tens of millions of unique TCRs were held in an early data release. Study-level findings and limits: For TCR beta chains, V- and J-gene trimming was later linked to a missense DCLRE1C variant.

A word on this clone: Its cognate antigen is unknown.

Germline V gives CDR1 SNHLY, CDR2 FYNNEI. The ends were cut back, 2 bases at V and 5 bases at J, with 12 bases in the middle. This CDR3 comprises 14 residues. The PCR employed 60 Vbeta primers together with 13 Jbeta primers. Assay: immunoSEQ multiplex PCR; the TCRdb copy retains only in-frame clones and omits some. The sample shows fewer than 200,000 clones, roughly 79% of them seen only once. Sequencing was performed on PBMCs. V is TRBV2 and J is TRBJ1-2; no reliable D call. The source is a woman between 45 and 60 years old in good health and CMV-seronegative. The CDR3 protein is CASSERNEAYGYTF. DNA for the CDR3: TGTGCCAGCAGTGAACGGAATGAGGCTTATGGCTACACCTTC.